The TCR beta chain under discussion was sequenced for a study of blood T cell repertoires in COVID-19. Study details: Both acute and convalescent COVID-19 samples were obtained from the United States, Italy and Spain. Nucleic acid was either cDNA or gDNA, and it came from T cells, B-cell-depleted T cells, or PBMCs.

The CDR3 totals 13 residues. The ends lost 6 bases at V and 7 bases at J; junction bases unmatched: 5. Germline V CDR1 and CDR2: MNHEY, SVGAGI. Original methodology: Researchers report that nucleated cell counts were estimated from reference gene primer amplification. Data came from immunoSEQ multiplex PCR; TCRdb stores just in-frame clones and leaves some out. The DNA gave D and trimming, while V, J and clone size come from that table. The table lists a few hundred thousand clones, roughly 90% of them singletons. Sequencing was done on a sample of peripheral blood. This TCR derives from a man aged 18-30 years who had recovered from COVID-19. The rearrangement joins TRBV6-5 to TRBJ2-2; 7 nucleotides match TRBD2. CDR3 coding DNA: TGTGCCAGCAGCCCGGGGGGTGTCGGGGAGCTGTTTTTT. It translates to CASSPGGVGELFF.